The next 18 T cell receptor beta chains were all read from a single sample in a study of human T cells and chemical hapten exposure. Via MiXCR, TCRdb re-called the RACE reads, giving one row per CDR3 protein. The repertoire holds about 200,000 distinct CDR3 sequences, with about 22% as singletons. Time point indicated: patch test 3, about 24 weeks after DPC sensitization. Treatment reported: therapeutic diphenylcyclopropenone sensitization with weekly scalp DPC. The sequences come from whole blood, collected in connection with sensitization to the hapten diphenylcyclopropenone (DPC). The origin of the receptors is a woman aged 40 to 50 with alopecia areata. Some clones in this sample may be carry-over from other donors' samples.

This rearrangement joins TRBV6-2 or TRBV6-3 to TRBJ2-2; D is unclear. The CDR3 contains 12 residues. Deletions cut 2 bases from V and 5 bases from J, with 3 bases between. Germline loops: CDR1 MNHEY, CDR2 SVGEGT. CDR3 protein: CASSYMTGELFF. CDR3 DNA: TGTGCCAGCAGTTACATGACCGGGGAGCTGTTTTTT.

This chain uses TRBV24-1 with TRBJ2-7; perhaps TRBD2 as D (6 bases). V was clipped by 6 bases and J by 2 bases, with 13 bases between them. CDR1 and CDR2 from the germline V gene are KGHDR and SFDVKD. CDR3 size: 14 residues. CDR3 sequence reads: CATSRASDPYEQYF. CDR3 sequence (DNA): TGTGCCACCAGTAGGGCTAGCGATCCCTACGAGCAGTACTTC.

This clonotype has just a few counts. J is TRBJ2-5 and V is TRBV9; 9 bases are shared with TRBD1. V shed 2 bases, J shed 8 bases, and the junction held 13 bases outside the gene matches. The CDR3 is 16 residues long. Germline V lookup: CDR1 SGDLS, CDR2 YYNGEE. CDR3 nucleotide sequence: TGTGCCAGCAGCGTGCGCGGCGGACAGGGGCCCTCCACCCAGTACTTC. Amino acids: CASSVRGGQGPSTQYF.

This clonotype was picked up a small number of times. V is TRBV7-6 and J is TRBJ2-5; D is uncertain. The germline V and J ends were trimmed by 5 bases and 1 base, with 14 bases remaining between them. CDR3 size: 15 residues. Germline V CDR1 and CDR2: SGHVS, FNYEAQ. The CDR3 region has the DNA TGTGCCAGCAGCCGATACAGCACCTTCCAAGAGACCCAGTACTTC. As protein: CASSRYSTFQETQYF.

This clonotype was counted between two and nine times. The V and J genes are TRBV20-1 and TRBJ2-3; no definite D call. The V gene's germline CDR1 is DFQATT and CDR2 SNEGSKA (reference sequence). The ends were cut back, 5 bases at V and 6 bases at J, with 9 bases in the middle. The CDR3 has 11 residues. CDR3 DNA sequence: TGCAGTGCTCCCGGTTACGATACGCAGTATTTT. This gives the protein CSAPGYDTQYF.

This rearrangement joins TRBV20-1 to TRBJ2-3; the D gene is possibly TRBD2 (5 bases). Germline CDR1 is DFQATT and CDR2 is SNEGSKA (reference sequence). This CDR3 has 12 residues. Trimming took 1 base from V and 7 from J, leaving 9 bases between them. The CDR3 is CSARGGPYTQYF. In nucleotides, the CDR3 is TGCAGTGCTAGAGGAGGGCCTTATACGCAGTATTTT.

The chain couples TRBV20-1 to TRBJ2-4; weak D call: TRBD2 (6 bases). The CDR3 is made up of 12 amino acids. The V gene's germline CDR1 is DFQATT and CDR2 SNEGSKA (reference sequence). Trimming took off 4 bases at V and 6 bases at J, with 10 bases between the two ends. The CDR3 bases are TGCAGTGCTAACGGAGGGGCAAACATTCAGTACTTC. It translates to CSANGGANIQYF.

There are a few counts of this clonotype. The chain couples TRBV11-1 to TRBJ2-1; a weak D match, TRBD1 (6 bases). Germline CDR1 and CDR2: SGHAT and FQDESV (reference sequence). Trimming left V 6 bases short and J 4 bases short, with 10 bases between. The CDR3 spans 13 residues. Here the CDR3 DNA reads TGTGCCAGCAGGCAAACAGGGTACAATGAGCAGTTCTTC. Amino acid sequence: CASRQTGYNEQFF.

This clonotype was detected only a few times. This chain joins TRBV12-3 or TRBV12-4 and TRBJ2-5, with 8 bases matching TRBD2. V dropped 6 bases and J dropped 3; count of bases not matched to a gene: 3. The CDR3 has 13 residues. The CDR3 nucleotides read TGTGCCAGCAGCGGACTAGCAGAAGAGACCCAGTACTTC. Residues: CASSGLAEETQYF.

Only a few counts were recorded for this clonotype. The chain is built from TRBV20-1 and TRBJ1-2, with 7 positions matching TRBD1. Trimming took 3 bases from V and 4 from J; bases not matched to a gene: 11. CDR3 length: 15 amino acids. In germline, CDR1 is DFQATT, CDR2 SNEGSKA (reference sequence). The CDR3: CSARAEDRVSYGYTF. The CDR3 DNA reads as TGCAGTGCTAGGGCCGAAGACAGGGTTTCCTATGGCTACACCTTC.

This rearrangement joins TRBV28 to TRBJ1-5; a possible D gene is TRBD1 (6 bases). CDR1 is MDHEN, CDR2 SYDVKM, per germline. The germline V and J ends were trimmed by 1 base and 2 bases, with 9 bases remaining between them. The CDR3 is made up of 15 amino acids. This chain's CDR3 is CASSLSQGGNQPQHF. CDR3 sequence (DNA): TGTGCCAGCAGTTTATCACAGGGAGGCAATCAGCCCCAGCATTTT.

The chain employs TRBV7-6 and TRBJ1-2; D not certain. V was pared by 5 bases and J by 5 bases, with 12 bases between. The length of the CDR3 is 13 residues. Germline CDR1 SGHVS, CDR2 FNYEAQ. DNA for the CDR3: TGTGCCAGCAGCCCCGGCGGGCGATATGGCTACACCTTC. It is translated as CASSPGGRYGYTF.

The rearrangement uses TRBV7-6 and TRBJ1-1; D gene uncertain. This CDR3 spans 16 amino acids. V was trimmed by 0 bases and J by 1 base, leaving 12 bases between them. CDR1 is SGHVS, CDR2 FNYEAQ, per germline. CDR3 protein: CASSLALNSRNTEAFF. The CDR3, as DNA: TGTGCCAGCAGCTTAGCGCTAAACTCAAGGAACACTGAAGCTTTCTTT.

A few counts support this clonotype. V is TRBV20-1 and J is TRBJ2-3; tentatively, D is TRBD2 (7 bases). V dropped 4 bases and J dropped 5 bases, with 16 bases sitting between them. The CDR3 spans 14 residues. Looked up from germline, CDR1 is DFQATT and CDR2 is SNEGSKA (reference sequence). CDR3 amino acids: CSAMGAGVGDTQYF. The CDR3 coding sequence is TGCAGTGCTATGGGGGCGGGAGTAGGAGATACGCAGTATTTT.

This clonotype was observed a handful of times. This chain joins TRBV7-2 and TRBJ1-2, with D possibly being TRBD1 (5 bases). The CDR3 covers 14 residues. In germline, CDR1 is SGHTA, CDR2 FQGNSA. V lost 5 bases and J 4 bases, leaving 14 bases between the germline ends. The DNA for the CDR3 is TGTGCCAGCAGCGCACCGGGCAGGGCCTATGGCTACACCTTC. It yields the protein CASSAPGRAYGYTF.

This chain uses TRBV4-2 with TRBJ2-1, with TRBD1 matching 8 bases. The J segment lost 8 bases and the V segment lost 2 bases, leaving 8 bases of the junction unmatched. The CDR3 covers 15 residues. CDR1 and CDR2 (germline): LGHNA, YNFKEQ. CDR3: CASSQRTGILDEQFF. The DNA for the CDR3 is TGTGCCAGCAGCCAAAGGACAGGGATTCTCGATGAGCAGTTCTTC.

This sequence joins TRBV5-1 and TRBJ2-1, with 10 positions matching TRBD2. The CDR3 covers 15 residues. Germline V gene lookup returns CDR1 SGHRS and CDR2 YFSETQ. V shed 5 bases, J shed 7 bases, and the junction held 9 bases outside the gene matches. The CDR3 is CASSSLAGNSNEQFF. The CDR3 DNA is TGCGCCAGCAGTTCACTAGCGGGGAATTCAAATGAGCAGTTCTTC. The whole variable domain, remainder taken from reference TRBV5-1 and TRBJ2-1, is KAGVTQTPRYLIKTRGQQVTLSCSPISGHRSVSWYQQTPGQGLQFLFEYFSETQRNKGNFPGRFSGRQFSNSRSEMNVSTLELGDSALYLCASSSLAGNSNEQFFGPGTRLTVL.

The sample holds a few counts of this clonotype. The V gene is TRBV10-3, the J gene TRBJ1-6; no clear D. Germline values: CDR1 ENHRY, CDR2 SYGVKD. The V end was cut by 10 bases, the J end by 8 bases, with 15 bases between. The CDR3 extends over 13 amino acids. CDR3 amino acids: CATSTRWDSPLHF. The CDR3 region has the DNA TGTGCCACCTCGACAAGATGGGATTCACCCCTCCACTTT.